Listed below are T cell receptor beta chains from one sample, sequenced in a study of cytomegalovirus exposure and HLA in healthy donors. Only in-frame clones appear in the TCRdb table, and some are missing; sequencing was by immunoSEQ multiplex PCR. This table has approximately 110,000 clones, 81% appearing once. Sequenced input: PBMCs. The receptors stem from a woman in her 30s in good health and CMV-seronegative. CDR3s include the opening cysteine and the closing phenylalanine or tryptophan. The D gene is left open where the match is weak. Part of the rows lack a size; the others show once, few, many or a class for expanded clones.

cdr3_length j_call d_call clone_size v_call cdr3_aa cdr3_nt
14 TRBJ1-2 . . TRBV9 CASSVGEGSYGYTF TGTGCCAGCAGCGTAGGGGAGGGGTCCTATGGCTACACCTTC
14 TRBJ2-1 TRBD1 . TRBV5-1 CASSSGTGGNEQFF TGCGCCAGCAGCTCCGGGACAGGGGGCAATGAGCAGTTCTTC
13 TRBJ2-7 . . TRBV6-1 CASNWQATYEQYF TGTGCCAGCAATTGGCAGGCCACCTACGAGCAGTACTTC
11 TRBJ1-2 . . TRBV20-1 CSAAPDCGYTF TGCAGTGCCGCGCCCGATTGCGGCTACACCTTC
16 TRBJ1-3 TRBD1 . TRBV19 CASSIRGGDSGNTIYF TGTGCCAGTAGTATCCGAGGGGGCGACTCTGGAAACACCATATATTTT
13 TRBJ2-5 . . TRBV2 CASRRDRQETQYF TGTGCCAGCAGGCGGGACAGACAAGAGACCCAGTACTTC
16 TRBJ2-2 TRBD2 . TRBV18 CASSLGLAEITGELFF TGTGCCAGCTCACTGGGACTAGCAGAAATCACCGGGGAGCTGTTTTTT
15 TRBJ2-3 TRBD2 . TRBV6-4 CASRRTSGNTDTQYF TGTGCCAGCAGGAGGACTAGCGGCAACACAGATACGCAGTATTTT
14 TRBJ1-1 . . TRBV2 CASTADTLNTEAFF TGTGCCAGCACTGCGGATACACTAAACACTGAAGCTTTCTTT
18 TRBJ2-1 TRBD2 . TRBV4-1 CASSQGLAGGPTYNEQFF TGCGCCAGCAGCCAAGGACTAGCGGGAGGGCCTACCTACAATGAGCAGTTCTTC
14 TRBJ2-7 . . TRBV28 CASSWTRTLGEQYF TGTGCCAGCAGCTGGACCCGGACTCTGGGCGAGCAGTACTTC
13 TRBJ2-5 TRBD2 . TRBV10-3 CATTSGVGETQYF TGTGCCACCACTAGCGGGGTGGGGGAGACCCAGTACTTC
15 TRBJ1-5 TRBD1 . TRBV6-1 CASSGGQGAGQPQHF TGTGCCAGCAGTGGCGGTCAGGGGGCCGGTCAGCCCCAGCATTTT
15 TRBJ2-1 TRBD2 . TRBV10-3 CAISEAPSGRSEQFF TGTGCCATCAGTGAAGCCCCTAGCGGGAGATCTGAGCAGTTCTTC
15 TRBJ1-3 . . TRBV15 CATSRDTGRGNTIYF TGTGCCACCAGCAGAGATACTGGGAGGGGAAACACCATATATTTT
16 TRBJ2-7 TRBD1 . TRBV15 CATSVRSSGTGDEQYF TGTGCCACCAGCGTTCGATCGAGCGGGACAGGGGACGAGCAGTACTTC
14 TRBJ2-2 . . TRBV10-1 CASALWSGTGELFF TGCGCCAGCGCCCTGTGGTCAGGGACCGGGGAGCTGTTTTTT
14 TRBJ2-3 TRBD2 once TRBV29-1 CSVESGREAGTQYF TGCAGCGTTGAAAGCGGGAGAGAGGCAGGTACGCAGTATTTT
12 TRBJ2-2 . . TRBV19 CAGQRDTGELFF TGCGCGGGGCAGCGGGACACCGGGGAGCTGTTTTTT
14 TRBJ1-1 . . TRBV5-1 CASSLVGLDTEAFF TGCGCCAGCAGCTTGGTGGGGCTCGACACTGAAGCTTTCTTT
15 TRBJ1-2 . . TRBV7-9 CASSLVAGKVNGYTF TGTGCCAGCAGCTTAGTCGCAGGGAAGGTGAATGGCTACACCTTC
13 TRBJ2-5 TRBD1 few TRBV19 CASRRDRQETQYF TGTGCCAGCAGACGGGACAGACAAGAGACCCAGTACTTC
14 TRBJ1-1 TRBD1 once TRBV7-9 CASSLAGQGSVAFF TGTGCCAGCAGCTTAGCCGGACAGGGCAGTGTAGCTTTCTTT
16 TRBJ2-3 . once TRBV28 CASSLSFTGRTDTQYF TGTGCCAGCAGTTTATCCTTTACAGGGCGCACAGATACGCAGTATTTT
15 TRBJ2-7 TRBD1 once TRBV27 CASIPAGQGSYEQYF TGTGCCAGCATCCCAGCGGGACAGGGTAGCTACGAGCAGTACTTC
14 TRBJ1-2 . . TRBV28 CASSISGINYGYTF TGTGCCAGCAGTATATCAGGGATTAACTATGGCTACACCTTC
16 TRBJ2-3 TRBD2 . TRBV7-3 CASSLTTSGRTDTQYF TGTGCCAGCAGCTTAACGACTAGCGGGAGAACGGATACGCAGTATTTT
14 TRBJ1-1 . . TRBV7-2 CASSLADMNTEAFF TGTGCCAGCAGCTTAGCTGACATGAACACTGAAGCTTTCTTT
16 TRBJ1-1 TRBD1 . TRBV7-9 CASSTRDRVMNTEAFF TGTGCCAGCAGCACCCGGGACAGGGTAATGAACACTGAAGCTTTCTTT
16 TRBJ2-2 TRBD2 . TRBV2 CASSLGLAGYTGELFF TGTGCCAGCAGTCTCGGACTAGCGGGTTACACCGGGGAGCTGTTTTTT
12 TRBJ2-7 . . TRBV5-1 CASSPSSYEQYF TGCGCCAGCAGCCCAAGCTCCTACGAGCAGTACTTC
18 TRBJ1-5 TRBD1 . TRBV19 CASSIDFERQGGVKPQHF TGTGCCAGTAGTATAGATTTTGAACGGCAGGGGGGCGTGAAGCCCCAGCATTTT
11 TRBJ2-1 . . TRBV20-1 CSARTETEQFF TGCAGTGCTAGAACGGAGACCGAGCAGTTCTTC
15 TRBJ2-5 TRBD1 . TRBV5-1 CASSPADRDQETQYF TGCGCCAGCAGCCCAGCGGACAGGGACCAAGAGACCCAGTACTTC
12 TRBJ1-1 . few TRBV19 CASDDRNTEAFF TGTGCCAGTGACGACAGGAACACTGAAGCTTTCTTT
14 TRBJ1-2 TRBD1 . TRBV27 CASRRTGEDYGYTF TGTGCCAGCAGAAGGACAGGGGAGGACTATGGCTACACCTTC
16 TRBJ2-3 TRBD2 . TRBV4-1 CASSPGAGGPIDTQYF TGCGCCAGCAGCCCCGGGGCGGGAGGCCCCATAGATACGCAGTATTTT